The sequence of this T cell receptor (beta chain) was determined in a study of cytomegalovirus exposure and HLA in healthy donors. With regard to this clone: Its antigen is not identified.

This PCR relied on a set of 60 Vbeta primers and 13 Jbeta primers. Assay: immunoSEQ multiplex PCR; the TCRdb copy retains only in-frame clones and omits some. This sample yields approximately 150,000 clones, of which roughly 74% are seen a single time; less than 5.5% belongs to the top ten. Study findings and constraints: The study put under 200 TCR beta chains on its list as cytomegalovirus-associated.

The TCR originated in a male donor in good health and CMV-seronegative. The sequencing sample was made of PBMCs.

The CDR3 region is CASRPDAGALGYTF. Written as DNA, the CDR3 is TGTGCCAGCAGACCAGACGCGGGGGCGCTTGGCTACACCTTC. The V and J genes are TRBV6-5 and TRBJ1-2; D perhaps matches TRBD1 (6 bases). Looked up from germline, CDR1 is MNHEY and CDR2 is SVGAGI. CDR3 length: 14 amino acids. V lost 6 bases and J 7 bases, leaving 18 bases between the germline ends.